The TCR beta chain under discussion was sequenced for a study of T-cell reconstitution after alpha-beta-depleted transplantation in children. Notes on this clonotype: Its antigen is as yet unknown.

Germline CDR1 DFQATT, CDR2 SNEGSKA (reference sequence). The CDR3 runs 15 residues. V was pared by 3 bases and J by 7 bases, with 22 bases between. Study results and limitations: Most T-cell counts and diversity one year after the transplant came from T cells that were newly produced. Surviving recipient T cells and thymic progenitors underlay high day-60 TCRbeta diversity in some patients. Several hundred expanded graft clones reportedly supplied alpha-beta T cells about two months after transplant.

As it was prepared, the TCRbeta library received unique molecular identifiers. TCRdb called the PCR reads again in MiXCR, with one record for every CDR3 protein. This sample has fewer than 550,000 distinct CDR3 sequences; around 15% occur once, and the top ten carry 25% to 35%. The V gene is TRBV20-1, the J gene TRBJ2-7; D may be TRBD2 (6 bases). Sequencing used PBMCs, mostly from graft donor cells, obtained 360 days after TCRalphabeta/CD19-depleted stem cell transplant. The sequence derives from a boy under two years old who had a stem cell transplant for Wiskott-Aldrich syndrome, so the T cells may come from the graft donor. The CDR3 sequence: CSARGTYIQGQEQYF. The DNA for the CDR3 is TGCAGTGCTAGGGGGACTTACATCCAGGGTCAAGAGCAGTACTTC.